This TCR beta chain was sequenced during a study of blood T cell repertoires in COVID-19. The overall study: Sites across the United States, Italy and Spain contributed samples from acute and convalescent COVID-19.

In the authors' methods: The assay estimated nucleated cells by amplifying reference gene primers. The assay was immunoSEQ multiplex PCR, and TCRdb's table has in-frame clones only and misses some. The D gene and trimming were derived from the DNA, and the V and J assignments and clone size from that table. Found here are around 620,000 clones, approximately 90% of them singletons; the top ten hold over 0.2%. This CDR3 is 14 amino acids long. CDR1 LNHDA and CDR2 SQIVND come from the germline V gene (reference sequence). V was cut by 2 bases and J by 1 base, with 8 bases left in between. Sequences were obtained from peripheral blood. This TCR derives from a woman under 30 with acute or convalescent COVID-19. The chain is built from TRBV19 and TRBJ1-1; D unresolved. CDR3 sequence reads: CASSIPGPNTEAFF. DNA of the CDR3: TGTGCCAGTAGTATACCAGGCCCGAACACTGAAGCTTTCTTT.